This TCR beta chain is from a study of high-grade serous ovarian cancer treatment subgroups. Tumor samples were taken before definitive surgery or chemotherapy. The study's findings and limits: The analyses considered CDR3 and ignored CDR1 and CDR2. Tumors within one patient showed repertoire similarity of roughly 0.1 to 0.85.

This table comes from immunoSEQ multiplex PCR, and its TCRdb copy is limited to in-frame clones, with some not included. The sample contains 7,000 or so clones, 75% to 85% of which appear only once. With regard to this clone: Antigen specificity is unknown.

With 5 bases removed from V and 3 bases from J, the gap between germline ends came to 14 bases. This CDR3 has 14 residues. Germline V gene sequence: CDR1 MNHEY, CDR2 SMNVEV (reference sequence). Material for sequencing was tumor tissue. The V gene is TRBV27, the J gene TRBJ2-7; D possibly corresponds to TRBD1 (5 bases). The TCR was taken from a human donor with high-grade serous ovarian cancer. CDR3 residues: CASSPGIFFYEQYF. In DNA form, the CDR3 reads TGTGCCAGCAGTCCAGGGATATTCTTCTACGAGCAGTACTTC.